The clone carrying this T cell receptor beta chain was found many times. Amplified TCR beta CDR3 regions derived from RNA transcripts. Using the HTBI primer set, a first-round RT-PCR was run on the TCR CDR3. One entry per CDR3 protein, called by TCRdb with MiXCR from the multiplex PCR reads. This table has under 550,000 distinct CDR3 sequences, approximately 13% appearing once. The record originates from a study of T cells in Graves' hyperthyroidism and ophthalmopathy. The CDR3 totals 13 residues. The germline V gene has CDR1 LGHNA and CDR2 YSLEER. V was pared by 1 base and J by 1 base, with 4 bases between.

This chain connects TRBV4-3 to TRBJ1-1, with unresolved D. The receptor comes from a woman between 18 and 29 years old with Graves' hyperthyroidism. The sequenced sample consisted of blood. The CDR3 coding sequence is TGCGCCAGCAGCCAAGGCGAGAACACTGAAGCTTTCTTT. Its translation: CASSQGENTEAFF.